This record looks at one TCR beta chain sequence and its context. The antigen remains unidentified. These data come from a study of Ad26.COV2.S vaccination and SARS-CoV-2 variants. Study outcomes and limitations: The analyses of TCR breadth and depth may have understated the size of total T cell responses. Recipients given vaccine exceeded placebo recipients in spike-specific TCR breadth.

Method: immunoSEQ multiplex PCR; TCRdb's copy keeps in-frame clones and lacks some. The sample records under 550,000 clones, approximately 88% being singletons. Treatment described: around 19 received Ad26.COV2.S at low or high dose, single or two shots; 5 received placebo; per-sample allocation not given. Day 63 after the first vaccine or placebo injection was the time point for sampling. V was clipped by 1 base and J by 3 bases, with 6 bases between them. The CDR3 is made up of 13 amino acids. This clonotype was sampled from a person between 18 and 59 years old who received the Ad26.COV2.S COVID-19 vaccine or a placebo. Sequencing was performed on peripheral blood, taken in a trial of Ad26.COV2.S vaccine versus placebo. The rearrangement joins TRBV12-3 or TRBV12-4 to TRBJ1-2; D gene unclear. The DNA of the CDR3 is TGTGCCAGCAGTTTAGGGGCCGACTATGGCTACACCTTC. This codes for CASSLGADYGYTF.